This is a list of T cell receptor beta chains from one sample in a study of blood T cell repertoires in COVID-19. Produced via immunoSEQ multiplex PCR; TCRdb's table is partial and in-frame only. Counted here are more than 35,000 clones, approximately 90% occurring once; the ten biggest clones make up 7% to 9.5%. Specimen: peripheral blood. The receptors originated from a man aged 25 to 40 with active or convalescent COVID-19. Each CDR3 is given with its conserved first and last residue. Clone size is given for some rows only: seen once, a few or many times, or a class if the clone is expanded.

>.|TRBV28
CASSLQGFQPQHF
>few|TRBV2
CASRTHRPNYGYTF
>.|TRBV24-1
CATSDPEGRGPYSYNEQFF
>.|TRBV3-1/TRBV3-2
CASSQVRQNVFNGVEQFF
>.|TRBV28
CASSSDSEPNEKLFF
>.|TRBV2
CASSPLGGGTQYF
>once|TRBV5-1
CASRRLAGDAGSPEGDTQYF
>.|TRBV5-1
CASSLAGGVPYNEQFF
>.|TRBV2
CASSETGNRNSPLHF
>.|TRBV27
CASSFSGRAGNEQFF
>.|TRBV7-9
CASSLLGGHQETQYF
>.|TRBV19
CASSIRQGADTIYF
>few|TRBV7-3
CASSVQGTHDGTEAFF
>.|TRBV14
CASSQVRGNGYTF
>.|TRBV9
CASSVDGQGRETQYF
>once|TRBV18
CASSLSDEQFF
>.|TRBV13
CASSLVFAPLVATEAFF
>once|TRBV13
CASGERGQGYNEQFF
>.|TRBV11-3
CASSSKTSGTSYNEQFF
>.|TRBV7-2
CASSFRAGRDTQYF
>once|TRBV19
CASSKDRFRTEAFF
>.|TRBV11-2
CASSADRGRFEQFF
>.|TRBV14
CASSLGIEGYKNIQYF